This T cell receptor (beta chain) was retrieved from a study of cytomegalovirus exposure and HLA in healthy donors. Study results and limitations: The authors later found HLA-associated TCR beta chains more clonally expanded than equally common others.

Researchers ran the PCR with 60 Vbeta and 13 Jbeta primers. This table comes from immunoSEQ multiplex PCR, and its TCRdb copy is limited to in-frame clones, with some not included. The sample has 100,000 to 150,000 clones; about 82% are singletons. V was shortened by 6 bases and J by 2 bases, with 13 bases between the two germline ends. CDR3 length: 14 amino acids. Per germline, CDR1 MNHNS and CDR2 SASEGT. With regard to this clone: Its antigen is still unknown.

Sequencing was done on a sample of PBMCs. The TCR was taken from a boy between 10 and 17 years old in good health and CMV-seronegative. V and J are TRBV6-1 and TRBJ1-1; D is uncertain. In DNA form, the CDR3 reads TGTGCCAGCAGCGCCCCGGAGACTAACACTGAAGCTTTCTTT. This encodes CASSAPETNTEAFF.